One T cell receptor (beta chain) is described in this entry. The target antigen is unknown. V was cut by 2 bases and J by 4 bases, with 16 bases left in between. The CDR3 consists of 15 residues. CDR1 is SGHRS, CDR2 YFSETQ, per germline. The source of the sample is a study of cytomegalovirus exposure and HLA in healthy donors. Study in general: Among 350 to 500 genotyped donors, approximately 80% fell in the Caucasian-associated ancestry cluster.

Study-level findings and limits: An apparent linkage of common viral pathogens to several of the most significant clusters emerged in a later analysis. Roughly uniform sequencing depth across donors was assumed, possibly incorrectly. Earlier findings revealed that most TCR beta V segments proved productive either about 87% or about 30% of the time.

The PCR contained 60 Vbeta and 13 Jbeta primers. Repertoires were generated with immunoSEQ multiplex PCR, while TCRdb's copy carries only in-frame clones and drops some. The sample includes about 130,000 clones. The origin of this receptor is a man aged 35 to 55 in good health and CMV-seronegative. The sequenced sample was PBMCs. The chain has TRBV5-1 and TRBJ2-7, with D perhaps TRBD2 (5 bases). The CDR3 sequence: CASSFVDSPTYEQYF. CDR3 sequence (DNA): TGCGCCAGCAGCTTTGTGGACTCCCCAACTTACGAGCAGTACTTC.